The 12 T cell receptor beta chains below come from one sample, sequenced in a study of cytomegalovirus exposure and HLA in healthy donors. A multiplex PCR was run with 60 Vbeta primers and 13 Jbeta primers. Here immunoSEQ multiplex PCR was the method, and the copy in TCRdb shows in-frame clones only, minus some. The sample contains some 180,000 clones, around 75% of which appear only once. Sequencing was performed on PBMCs. These receptors all come from a male donor in good health and CMV-seronegative.

V is TRBV6-5 and J is TRBJ1-4, with TRBD1 identical over 8 bases. The CDR3 length is 14 residues. CDR1 and CDR2 from the germline V gene are MNHEY and SVGAGI. Losses at the gene ends were 6 bases for V and 8 bases for J; bases not matched to a gene: 8. CDR3 DNA sequence: TGTGCCAGCAGGGGACAGGAAGGACGAGAAAAACTGTTTTTT. Translated: CASRGQEGREKLFF.

To note about this clone: Other DNA sequences in this sample translate to the same CDR3. The chain couples TRBV27 to TRBJ1-5; D is unresolved. Germline values: CDR1 MNHEY, CDR2 SMNVEV (reference sequence). The V end was cut by 0 bases, the J end by 4 bases, with 7 bases between. The CDR3 has 14 amino acids. The CDR3 DNA follows: TGTGCCAGCAGTTTATCCGGAGGGAATCAGCCCCAGCATTTT. It specifies CASSLSGGNQPQHF.

This clone was seen a few times. This chain joins TRBV14 and TRBJ2-1; D may be TRBD2 (5 bases). V lost 0 bases and J 3 bases, leaving 12 bases between the germline ends. Germline V gene lookup returns CDR1 SGHDN and CDR2 FVKESK. CDR3 size: 16 residues. CDR3: CASSQDGEGSYNEQFF. CDR3 in DNA: TGTGCCAGCAGCCAAGATGGGGAAGGGAGCTACAATGAGCAGTTCTTC.

This clone has a handful of counts. The chain has TRBV19 and TRBJ1-3, with a possible D match to TRBD1 (6 bases). Germline-derived CDR1 and CDR2 are LNHDA and SQIVND (reference sequence). The CDR3 runs to 16 residues. V was clipped by 5 bases and J by 4 bases, with 18 bases between them. The DNA of the CDR3 is TGTGCCAGTAGTCCTCCGGGACAAAGGGGAGGAAACACCATATATTTT. Amino acids: CASSPPGQRGGNTIYF.

This clone was counted between two and nine times. The gene calls are TRBV9 and TRBJ2-2; possible D gene TRBD2, 5 bases. The CDR3 contains 22 residues. Germline V lookup: CDR1 SGDLS, CDR2 YYNGEE. V was trimmed by 0 bases and J by 3 bases, leaving 30 bases between them. The DNA of the CDR3 is TGTGCCAGCAGCGTAGTCTTCGGCGGGTACGGAAGATCTGAATTGGACACCGGGGAGCTGTTTTTT. Its translation is CASSVVFGGYGRSELDTGELFF.

This clone was recorded once. The chain employs TRBV9 and TRBJ2-7; no definite D call. The germline V gene has CDR1 SGDLS and CDR2 YYNGEE. V dropped 4 bases and J dropped 3 bases, with 14 bases sitting between them. The CDR3 is 14 amino acids. As DNA, the CDR3 is TGTGCCAGCAGCCCCTCGGAGTTTAACTACGAGCAGTACTTC. Its protein product is CASSPSEFNYEQYF.

This rearrangement joins TRBV2 to TRBJ2-3; 7 bases fit TRBD2. Trimming at V came to 5 bases and at J to 2 bases, leaving 7 bases not matched to a gene. The CDR3 runs to 15 residues. The V gene's germline CDR1 is SNHLY and CDR2 FYNNEI. The CDR3 region has the DNA TGTGCCAGCAGTATAGCGGGTCAATTCACAGATACGCAGTATTTT. Translating gives CASSIAGQFTDTQYF. The entire variable domain, with the rest obtained from reference TRBV2 and TRBJ2-3, is as follows: EPEVTQTPSHQVTQMGQEVILRCVPISNHLYFYWYRQILGQKVEFLVSFYNNEISEKSEIFDDQFSVERPDGSNFTLKIRSTKLEDSAMYFCASSIAGQFTDTQYFGPGTRLTVL.

There are a few counts of this clone. The chain combines TRBV2 with TRBJ2-4; no definite D call. CDR1 and CDR2 (germline): SNHLY, FYNNEI. This CDR3 spans 13 amino acids. V shed 0 bases and J shed 15 bases, with 15 bases lying between them. CDR3 protein: CASSEAPETRRYF. The CDR3, as DNA: TGTGCCAGCAGTGAAGCACCAGAGACAAGACGGTACTTC.

The chain links TRBV7-9 to TRBJ1-4; D call uncertain. The germline V and J ends were trimmed by 8 bases and 11 bases, with 12 bases remaining between them. The CDR3 extends over 11 amino acids. Germline-derived CDR1 and CDR2 are SEHNR and FQNEAQ (reference sequence). The DNA for the CDR3 is TGTGCCAGCGGTAGCGGCGGTAAACTGTTTTTT. Protein sequence: CASGSGGKLFF.

This clone has a single count. The sample holds other DNA sequences that translate to the same CDR3. The gene calls are TRBV30 and TRBJ1-5; 7 bases are shared with TRBD1. This CDR3 is 14 amino acids long. Unmatched junction bases numbered 4, after V lost 0 bases and J lost 5 bases. Per the germline V gene, CDR1 is GTSNPN and CDR2 is SVGIG (reference sequence). In DNA form, the CDR3 reads TGTGCCTGGAGTGTAGGGCAGGGGGATCAGCCCCAGCATTTT. This gives the protein CAWSVGQGDQPQHF.

The sample holds a few counts of this clone. V usage is TRBV7-8 and J usage is TRBJ1-1; the D gene is possibly TRBD1 (6 bases). V was clipped by 10 bases and J by 4 bases, with 16 bases between them. The germline V gene has CDR1 SGHVS and CDR2 FQNEAQ. CDR3 length: 13 residues. The CDR3 bases are TGTGCCACCTCACAGGGTTGGGGCACTGAAGCTTTCTTT. Protein sequence: CATSQGWGTEAFF.

This clone was found a few times. V gene TRBV28 combines with J gene TRBJ1-5, with D perhaps matching TRBD1 (5 bases). Trimming shortened V by 7 bases and J by 1 base, and 8 bases separated the two germline ends. The CDR3 has 13 residues. Looked up from germline, CDR1 is MDHEN and CDR2 is SYDVKM. CDR3 amino acids: CASIGGSNQPQHF. CDR3 DNA: TGTGCCAGCATCGGGGGAAGCAATCAGCCCCAGCATTTT.